Listed here are 21 T cell receptor beta chains from one sample, sequenced in a study of memory B cells and T cells in multiple sclerosis. The table came from immunoSEQ multiplex PCR; TCRdb's copy has only in-frame clones and leaves some out. The data show 12,000 to 15,000 clones, 60% to 80% seen once. Material for sequencing was memory (CD45RO+) CD4+ T cells from blood. These receptor sequences come from a human donor with multiple sclerosis.

A few counts support this clone. The V call is TRBV7-2, the J call TRBJ2-4; 8 bases fit TRBD2. Germline loops: CDR1 SGHTA, CDR2 FQGNSA. The junction had 3 bases not matched to a gene; V was cut back by 4 bases and J by 7 bases. The CDR3 contains 13 residues. As DNA, the CDR3 is TGTGCCAGCAGCTCACCGGGAGGGAACATTCAGTACTTC. Protein product: CASSSPGGNIQYF.

CDR3 coding DNA: TGCAGCGTTGGACAGGGGAGCAATCAGCCCCAGCATTTT. Protein: CSVGQGSNQPQHF. The chain joins TRBV29-1 to TRBJ1-5, with 8 bases aligning to TRBD1. Germline V gene lookup returns CDR1 SQVTM and CDR2 ANQGSEA. The CDR3 spans 13 residues. V was clipped by 4 bases and J by 1 base; unmatched bases: 0.

The chain joins TRBV5-1 to TRBJ2-7; perhaps TRBD1 as D (7 bases). V was cut by 6 bases and J by 2 bases, with 12 bases left in between. The CDR3 totals 13 residues. The germline V gene has CDR1 SGHRS and CDR2 YFSETQ. CDR3 in amino acids: CASTRGTAYEQYF. CDR3 bases: TGCGCCAGCACCAGGGGGACTGCCTACGAGCAGTACTTC.

The chain carries TRBV9 and TRBJ2-5; a weak D match, TRBD1 (6 bases). Between the trimmed V and J ends, which lost 4 bases and 0 bases, there was a span of 13 bases. CDR1 is SGDLS and CDR2 is YYNGEE in the germline V gene. The CDR3 consists of 15 residues. CDR3: CASSTGDRNQETQYF. For the CDR3, the DNA is TGTGCCAGCAGCACCGGAGACAGGAACCAAGAGACCCAGTACTTC.

This rearrangement joins TRBV15 to TRBJ2-5, with D unclear. Trimming took 4 bases from V and 7 from J, leaving 13 bases between them. The CDR3 spans 13 residues. Germline V gene sequence: CDR1 LNHNV, CDR2 YYDKDF (reference sequence). The CDR3 sequence: CATSMSPRGTQYF. DNA for the CDR3: TGTGCCACCAGCATGAGCCCCCGTGGGACCCAGTACTTC.

The chain couples TRBV2 to TRBJ1-2, with 7 nucleotides matching TRBD1. The germline CDR1 and CDR2 sequences are SNHLY and FYNNEI. This CDR3 spans 13 amino acids. Germline trimming cut 7 bases from V and 6 bases from J; bases unmatched to any gene: 8. As DNA, the CDR3 is TGTGCCAGCAAGGGACAGCCCCTTGATGGCTACACCTTC. Amino acids: CASKGQPLDGYTF.

This chain connects TRBV28 to TRBJ2-3; TRBD2 matches 7 bases. Unmatched junction bases numbered 6, after V lost 2 bases and J lost 1 base. Per the germline V gene, CDR1 is MDHEN and CDR2 is SYDVKM. The CDR3 has 16 residues. CDR3 region: CASSLIAGEGTDTQYF. CDR3 bases: TGTGCCAGCAGTTTAATTGCGGGAGAGGGCACAGATACGCAGTATTTT.

The V and J genes are TRBV19 and TRBJ1-5; 10 bases align to TRBD1. Germline V gene lookup returns CDR1 LNHDA and CDR2 SQIVND (reference sequence). CDR3 size: 15 residues. The junction had 7 bases not matched to a gene; V was cut back by 5 bases and J by 6 bases. In nucleotides, the CDR3 is TGTGCCAGTAGTGGCGACAGGGGGCCGAGTCAGCCCCAGCATTTT. As protein: CASSGDRGPSQPQHF.

This chain connects TRBV25-1 to TRBJ1-5; D remains unclear. The CDR3 loop spans 14 amino acids. Trimming pared 6 bases from V and 2 bases from J, leaving 11 bases between. CDR1 is MGHDK, CDR2 SYGVNS, per germline. CDR3: CASSGGTGNQPQHF. The DNA of the CDR3 is TGTGCCAGCAGCGGAGGAACAGGCAATCAGCCCCAGCATTTT.

This clone was detected only once. V usage is TRBV29-1 and J usage is TRBJ2-1; 8 nucleotides align to TRBD2. The CDR3 is 14 amino acids. V shed 4 bases and J 6 bases; nucleotides not matched to a gene: 8. The germline V gene has CDR1 SQVTM and CDR2 ANQGSEA. The CDR3 DNA reads as TGCAGCGTTGGGCCGAGCGGGAGCCGCAATGAGCAGTTCTTC. Its translation: CSVGPSGSRNEQFF.

The chain links TRBV7-6 to TRBJ2-7, with TRBD2 matching over 10 bases. The CDR3 is made up of 15 amino acids. CDR1 and CDR2 from the germline V gene are SGHVS and FNYEAQ. V was pared by 5 bases and J by 7 bases, with 11 bases of the junction left unmatched. In nucleotides, the CDR3 is TGTGCCAGCAGCCCGAGCGGGGGGGTATCTTGGGAGCAGTACTTC. Its protein is CASSPSGGVSWEQYF.

The gene calls are TRBV4-2 and TRBJ1-1; 7 nucleotides line up with TRBD1. V dropped 3 bases and J dropped 5; count of bases not matched to a gene: 9. CDR1 and CDR2 (germline): LGHNA, YNFKEQ. The CDR3 loop spans 15 amino acids. Here the CDR3 reads CASSQGNRGYTEAFF. In DNA, the CDR3 is TGTGCCAGCAGCCAGGGTAACAGGGGTTATACTGAAGCTTTCTTT.

The gene calls are TRBV7-8 and TRBJ2-2; TRBD2 is a possible D gene (7 bases). The CDR3 loop spans 15 amino acids. Looked up from germline, CDR1 is SGHVS and CDR2 is FQNEAQ. Trimming took off 7 bases at V and 3 bases at J, with 15 bases between the two ends. CDR3 DNA: TGTGCCAGCACCCGCTGGCGGGGGCACACCGGGGAGCTGTTTTTT. It is translated as CASTRWRGHTGELFF. Full variable domain (outside the CDR3, taken from reference TRBV7-8 and TRBJ2-2): GAGVSQSPRYKVAKRGQDVALRCDPISGHVSLFWYQQALGQGPEFLTYFQNEAQLDKSGLPSDRFFAERPEGSVSTLKIQRTQQEDSAVYLCASTRWRGHTGELFFGEGSRLTVL.

This rearrangement joins TRBV7-2 to TRBJ2-3, with 9 bases fitting TRBD2. CDR3 length equals 16 residues. Germline V gives CDR1 SGHTA, CDR2 FQGNSA. The ends lost 0 bases at V and 2 bases at J; junction bases unmatched: 3. The CDR3 region has the DNA TGTGCCAGCAGCTTAGCAGCGGGGGGCACCACAGATACGCAGTATTTT. Its translation: CASSLAAGGTTDTQYF.

This rearrangement joins TRBV5-1 to TRBJ2-2; perhaps TRBD2 as D (5 bases). Per germline, CDR1 SGHRS and CDR2 YFSETQ. The V and J ends lost 1 base and 3 bases respectively, with 10 bases between them. This CDR3 region has 15 residues. The CDR3 nucleotides read TGCGCCAGCAGCTTGTCACTAGGCGACACCGGGGAGCTGTTTTTT. As protein: CASSLSLGDTGELFF.

V gene TRBV5-1 combines with J gene TRBJ1-4, with 7 bases aligning to TRBD1. CDR1 and CDR2 from the germline V gene are SGHRS and YFSETQ. CDR3 length: 15 amino acids. The trim removed 1 base at V and 7 bases at J, leaving 7 bases unmatched. Here the CDR3 reads CASSLSWTGGEKLFF. CDR3 DNA sequence: TGCGCCAGCAGCTTGTCTTGGACAGGTGGTGAAAAACTGTTTTTT.

This chain uses TRBV29-1 with TRBJ2-7; tentatively, D is TRBD1 (5 bases). Germline CDR1 and CDR2: SQVTM and ANQGSEA. The CDR3 covers 12 residues. V shed 2 bases and J shed 5 bases, with 10 bases lying between them. The CDR3 nucleotides are TGCAGCGTTGAACTAGGGGCTAACGAGCAGTACTTC. It specifies CSVELGANEQYF.

The chain recombines TRBV5-1 with TRBJ2-3; D remains ambiguous. This CDR3 comprises 12 residues. Germline V gene lookup returns CDR1 SGHRS and CDR2 YFSETQ. V lost 1 base and J lost 6, with 6 bases in between. The CDR3 here is CASSLSGDTQYF. As DNA, the CDR3 is TGCGCCAGCAGCTTGTCCGGGGATACGCAGTATTTT.

This clone was recorded a few times. The chain joins TRBV19 to TRBJ1-4, with D possibly being TRBD1 (6 bases). Germline V CDR1 and CDR2: LNHDA, SQIVND (reference sequence). The CDR3 runs to 15 residues. Trimming pared 5 bases from V and 0 bases from J, leaving 10 bases between. In DNA, the CDR3 is TGTGCCAGTAGTTCGGGACAAGCAACTAATGAAAAACTGTTTTTT. Translated, it gives CASSSGQATNEKLFF.

V is TRBV14 and J is TRBJ2-3; 9 nucleotides match TRBD2. The V gene end was trimmed by 5 bases and the J gene end by 7 bases; junction bases not matched to a gene: 4. The V gene's germline CDR1 is SGHDN and CDR2 FVKESK. There are 13 residues in the CDR3. The CDR3 region has the DNA TGTGCCAGCAGCTTTAGCGGGGGTCATACGCAGTATTTT. Amino acids: CASSFSGGHTQYF.

The chain employs TRBV5-1 and TRBJ2-2, with 7 bases lining up with TRBD1. CDR3 length: 16 amino acids. CDR1 SGHRS and CDR2 YFSETQ come from the germline V gene. The V and J ends lost 1 base and 5 bases, in that order; junction bases with no gene match: 8. CDR3 sequence (DNA): TGCGCCAGCAGCTTGCTGTCAGGGGGTCGAACCGGGGAGCTGTTTTTT. Residues: CASSLLSGGRTGELFF.